These 32 T cell receptor beta chains share one sample of origin, sequenced in a study of Ad26.COV2.S vaccination and SARS-CoV-2 variants. Treatment given: roughly 20 received Ad26.COV2.S at low or high dose, single or two shots; about 5 received placebo; per-sample allocation not given. The study sampled participants on day 63 after the first vaccine or placebo injection. TCRdb's copy holds only in-frame clones and misses some; the assay was immunoSEQ multiplex PCR. Of roughly 700,000 clones listed, roughly 90% are singletons. The sequencing here drew on peripheral blood, taken in a trial of Ad26.COV2.S vaccine versus placebo. The receptors originated from a person aged 18-65 years who received the Ad26.COV2.S COVID-19 vaccine or a placebo.

This chain uses TRBV29-1 with TRBJ2-2; no clear D. V lost 7 bases to trimming and J lost 7 bases, with 13 bases between them. CDR3 length: 12 amino acids. CDR1 is SQVTM, CDR2 ANQGSEA, per germline. The DNA of the CDR3 is TGCAGCGGTTACCTCAAGCACGGGGAGCTGTTTTTT. This codes for CSGYLKHGELFF.

This clone was seen once. The chain employs TRBV9 and TRBJ2-5; TRBD2 matches 9 bases. The CDR3 is 15 residues long. Germline values: CDR1 SGDLS, CDR2 YYNGEE. The junction had 8 bases not matched to a gene; V was cut back by 3 bases and J by 5 bases. The CDR3: CASSARGGPMETQYF. CDR3 nucleotides: TGTGCCAGCAGCGCGCGGGGGGGCCCCATGGAGACCCAGTACTTC.

This chain joins TRBV4-2 and TRBJ2-2; possibly TRBD1 or TRBD2 for D (6 bases each). The CDR3 runs to 18 residues. In germline, CDR1 is LGHNA, CDR2 YNFKEQ. Between the trimmed V and J ends, which lost 0 bases and 7 bases, there was a span of 21 bases. In DNA form, the CDR3 reads TGTGCCAGCAGCCAAGATACAGGGTCGGGCGGGAAGGTCGGGGAGCTGTTTTTT. This gives the protein CASSQDTGSGGKVGELFF.

V is TRBV7-3 and J is TRBJ2-2; the match to TRBD1 covers 12 bases. Germline V CDR1 and CDR2: SGHTA, FQGTGA. The CDR3 loop spans 17 amino acids. Unmatched junction bases numbered 5, after V lost 6 bases and J lost 0 bases. The CDR3 nucleotides are TGTGCCAGCAGACCCGGGACAGGGGGCTCGAACACCGGGGAGCTGTTTTTT. Its protein is CASRPGTGGSNTGELFF.

The V gene is TRBV7-9, the J gene TRBJ2-5; D is unclear. Germline V gene data show CDR1 as SEHNR and CDR2 as FQNEAQ (reference sequence). Trimming cost V 1 base and J 7 bases, with 4 bases left between them. The CDR3 length is 11 residues. This CDR3 reads CASSLEATQYF. The CDR3 bases are TGTGCCAGCAGCTTAGAGGCGACCCAGTACTTC.

The chain has TRBV10-3 and TRBJ2-1; the D call may be TRBD1 or TRBD2 (6 bases each). Between the trimmed V and J ends, which lost 6 bases and 3 bases, there was a span of 15 bases. Germline assignment: CDR1 ENHRY and CDR2 SYGVKD. The CDR3 covers 15 residues. The CDR3 spells CAIRSPRGRYNEQFF. DNA of the CDR3: TGTGCCATCAGGAGTCCCCGGGGGCGCTACAATGAGCAGTTCTTC.

The genes are TRBV14 and TRBJ2-7; D is unresolved. The CDR3 sequence is 15 residues long. Looked up from germline, CDR1 is SGHDN and CDR2 is FVKESK. Trimming pared 4 bases from V and 2 bases from J, leaving 15 bases between. The CDR3 region has the DNA TGTGCCAGCAGCCTTGGTGGATCTCTGGCCTACGAGCAGTACTTC. This codes for CASSLGGSLAYEQYF.

This CDR3 reads CASSLYGQGVGQPQHF. The DNA for the CDR3 is TGTGCCAGCAGCCTCTACGGACAGGGAGTAGGACAGCCCCAGCATTTT. J is TRBJ1-5 and V is TRBV5-5; 8 bases are shared with TRBD1. J was trimmed by 7 bases and V by 4 bases; bases with no gene match: 13. The CDR3 runs to 16 residues. Germline CDR1 reads SGHKS; CDR2 reads YYEKEE (reference sequence).

V is TRBV11-2 and J is TRBJ1-1; D gene ambiguous. With 5 bases removed from V and 8 bases from J, the gap between germline ends came to 18 bases. This CDR3 contains 14 residues. The V gene's germline CDR1 is SGHAT and CDR2 FQNNGV. This chain's CDR3 is CASSHHAGGAEAFF. CDR3 DNA: TGTGCCAGCAGCCACCACGCCGGAGGAGCAGAAGCTTTCTTT.

Here the CDR3 reads CASSEGSSRQADTQYF. The CDR3 bases are TGTGCCAGCAGTGAAGGGAGTAGCCGCCAGGCAGATACGCAGTATTTT. The V call is TRBV6-1, the J call TRBJ2-3; no clear D gene. Germline lookup yields CDR1 MNHNS and CDR2 SASEGT. With 1 base removed from V and 4 bases from J, the gap between germline ends came to 15 bases. The CDR3 has 16 residues.

This clone was counted only a few times. The chain links TRBV27 to TRBJ1-1; D is ambiguous. Germline CDR1 and CDR2: MNHEY and SMNVEV (reference sequence). The CDR3 consists of 13 residues. Trimming pared 3 bases from V and 5 bases from J, leaving 10 bases between. CDR3 nucleotides: TGTGCCAGCAGTTTTGGAACCGAGACTGAAGCTTTCTTT. It translates to CASSFGTETEAFF.

This rearrangement joins TRBV19 to TRBJ2-7, with 8 positions matching TRBD2. Germline loops: CDR1 LNHDA, CDR2 SQIVND (reference sequence). The CDR3 is 17 amino acids. The J segment lost 2 bases and the V segment lost 2 bases, leaving 11 bases of the junction unmatched. CDR3 sequence (DNA): TGTGCCAGTAGTATAATACCCTCGGGGGGGAAGGCCTACGAGCAGTACTTC. This sequence encodes CASSIIPSGGKAYEQYF.

V usage is TRBV3-1 (or the pseudogene TRBV3-2) and J usage is TRBJ2-5; D call uncertain. Germline loops: CDR1 LGHDT, CDR2 YNNKEL (reference sequence). CDR3 length: 15 amino acids. V was clipped by 0 bases and J by 4 bases, with 12 bases between them. In DNA form, the CDR3 reads TGTGCCAGCAGCCAAGAAGGCCAGGCTCGAGAGACCCAGTACTTC. This sequence encodes CASSQEGQARETQYF.

This clone was observed once. V is TRBV4-1 and J is TRBJ2-3; D assignment may be TRBD1 or TRBD2 (5 bases each). The CDR3 is 14 residues long. The V and J ends lost 4 bases and 2 bases respectively, with 10 bases between them. Germline CDR1 and CDR2: MGHRA and YSYEKL. The CDR3 region is CASSRGPSTDTQYF. The CDR3 region has the DNA TGCGCCAGCAGCCGGGGACCCTCCACAGATACGCAGTATTTT.

This sequence joins TRBV5-5 and TRBJ1-2, with unresolved D. V was clipped by 0 bases and J by 2 bases, with 8 bases between them. CDR3 size: 14 residues. CDR1 SGHKS and CDR2 YYEKEE come from the germline V gene (reference sequence). In DNA form, the CDR3 reads TGTGCCAGCAGCTTGGACAGCCCGAACTATGGCTACACCTTC. It encodes CASSLDSPNYGYTF.

V gene TRBV5-1 combines with J gene TRBJ1-4; D gene unclear. The germline CDR1 and CDR2 sequences are SGHRS and YFSETQ. Between the trimmed V and J ends, which lost 0 bases and 8 bases, there was a span of 11 bases. The CDR3 sequence is 14 residues long. The CDR3 loop is CASSLALGGEKLFF. In DNA form, the CDR3 reads TGCGCCAGCAGCTTGGCCCTCGGAGGCGAAAAACTGTTTTTT.

The chain recombines TRBV6-6 with TRBJ2-2; D gene uncertain. Germline CDR1 reads MNHNY; CDR2 reads SVGAGI (reference sequence). Between the trimmed V and J ends, which lost 5 bases and 5 bases, there was a span of 12 bases. This CDR3 spans 14 amino acids. CDR3 sequence: CASSPHKGTGELFF. The CDR3 DNA sequence: TGTGCCAGCAGTCCTCACAAGGGAACCGGGGAGCTGTTTTTT.

The gene calls are TRBV23-1 and TRBJ2-7, with D uncertain. TRBV23-1 is reported as an ORF; its role is uncertain. V lost 1 base and J 0 bases, leaving 10 bases between the germline ends. CDR3 length: 15 residues. The CDR3 DNA is TGCGCCAGCAGTCAATTTCCACAGCACTCCTACGAGCAGTACTTC. Its translation: CASSQFPQHSYEQYF.

The chain is built from TRBV7-3 and TRBJ2-1, with TRBD2 as a possible D gene (5 bases). V was trimmed by 1 base and J by 7 bases, leaving 5 bases between them. CDR1 SGHTA and CDR2 FQGTGA come from the germline V gene. The CDR3 consists of 12 residues. The CDR3 DNA reads TGTGCCAGCAGCTTAAGCGGGAATGAGCAGTTCTTC. It translates to CASSLSGNEQFF.

This clone was counted a single time. This chain connects TRBV7-9 to TRBJ1-6; D call uncertain. Trimming pared 5 bases from V and 9 bases from J, leaving 11 bases between. The V gene's germline CDR1 is SEHNR and CDR2 FQNEAQ (reference sequence). This CDR3 is built from 13 residues. The CDR3 sequence is CASSHLGVSPLHF. CDR3 nucleotide sequence: TGTGCCAGCAGCCACCTCGGGGTTTCACCCCTCCACTTT.

The chain has TRBV29-1 and TRBJ1-1, with D uncertain. CDR1 and CDR2 (germline): SQVTM, ANQGSEA. This CDR3 region has 13 residues. V lost 7 bases, J lost 0 bases, and 12 bases lay in between. DNA of the CDR3: TGCAGCGGCAAACGGAATTTGAACACTGAAGCTTTCTTT. It translates to CSGKRNLNTEAFF.

The chain carries TRBV29-1 and TRBJ2-2; 13 positions agree with TRBD2. J gave up 4 bases and V 3 bases, and 8 bases lay outside the gene matches. CDR1 and CDR2 (germline): SQVTM, ANQGSEA. The CDR3 has 17 residues. The CDR3 protein is CSVDTSGGAVGTGELFF. CDR3 nucleotides: TGCAGCGTTGACACTAGCGGGGGGGCGGTCGGCACCGGGGAGCTGTTTTTT.

The chain links TRBV7-9 to TRBJ1-2; D may be TRBD1 (5 bases). There are 16 residues in the CDR3. Germline V gene sequence: CDR1 SEHNR, CDR2 FQNEAQ (reference sequence). V shed 2 bases and J shed 0 bases, with 13 bases lying between them. This chain's CDR3 is CASSLTRGTANYGYTF. CDR3 coding DNA: TGTGCCAGCAGCTTAACCCGGGGCACCGCTAACTATGGCTACACCTTC.

The V call is TRBV3-1 (or the pseudogene TRBV3-2), the J call TRBJ1-5; no firm D call. The germline V gene encodes CDR1 LGHDT and CDR2 YNNKEL (reference sequence). The V end lost 2 bases, the J end lost 1 base, and 6 bases lay between the germline ends. This CDR3 is 14 amino acids long. CDR3: CASSQFGSNQPQHF. CDR3 sequence (DNA): TGTGCCAGCAGCCAATTTGGAAGCAATCAGCCCCAGCATTTT.

CDR3 DNA: TGTGCCAGTAGTAGGGCTCGAGGGAGGACTGAAGCTTTCTTT. Protein: CASSRARGRTEAFF. The chain carries TRBV19 and TRBJ1-1; D unresolved. Trimming shortened V by 4 bases and J by 5 bases, and 14 bases separated the two germline ends. The germline gives CDR1 LNHDA, CDR2 SQIVND (reference sequence). The CDR3 has 14 amino acids.

This chain uses TRBV6-6 with TRBJ2-3; D gene uncertain. The CDR3 runs to 15 residues. Germline CDR1 and CDR2: MNHNY and SVGAGI (reference sequence). Trimming stripped 7 bases from V and 0 bases from J, with 14 bases between. CDR3 coding DNA: TGTGCCAGCACCCTCCTGTGGGGAAGCACAGATACGCAGTATTTT. Amino acids: CASTLLWGSTDTQYF.

The rearrangement uses TRBV21-1 and TRBJ2-7; TRBD2, the D gene given by the table, was not confirmed from the DNA. TRBV21-1 is given as a pseudogene. CDR3 length: 12 residues. CDR3 residues: CASVVGGPEQYF. The DNA for the CDR3 is TGTGCCAGCGTCGTCGGGGGGCCTGAGCAGTACTTC.

The chain joins TRBV25-1 to TRBJ2-2; TRBD2 matches at 13 bases. The CDR3 extends over 13 amino acids. With 8 bases clipped from V and 7 bases from J, the junction kept 1 base outside the gene matches. The germline CDR1 and CDR2 sequences are MGHDK and SYGVNS. CDR3 bases: TGTGCCAGCGGACTAGCGGGAGTCGGGGAGCTGTTTTTT. It yields the protein CASGLAGVGELFF.

This chain connects TRBV5-1 to TRBJ1-2, with D possibly TRBD1 on 5 matching bases. This CDR3 is built from 12 residues. Per germline, CDR1 SGHRS and CDR2 YFSETQ. The V end lost 4 bases, the J end lost 3 bases, and 7 bases lay between the germline ends. The CDR3 DNA sequence: TGCGCCAGCAGCCGGGACGACTATGGCTACACCTTC. Translated, it gives CASSRDDYGYTF.

This clone was seen a single time. This sequence joins TRBV24-1 and TRBJ1-5; D gene uncertain. CDR3 size: 14 residues. Trimming stripped 0 bases from V and 6 bases from J, with 8 bases between. Germline V CDR1 and CDR2: KGHDR, SFDVKD. CDR3: CATSDLGRTQPQHF. The CDR3 region has the DNA TGTGCCACCAGTGATTTGGGCAGGACTCAGCCCCAGCATTTT.

The gene calls are TRBV5-1 and TRBJ1-2, with 9 nucleotides matching TRBD1. Trimming at V came to 4 bases and at J to 5 bases, leaving 9 bases not matched to a gene. The germline gives CDR1 SGHRS, CDR2 YFSETQ. The CDR3 covers 15 residues. CDR3 DNA: TGCGCCAGCAGCCCCCCCCCGGGACAGGGTTATGGCTACACCTTC. Translating it yields CASSPPPGQGYGYTF.

As to this clone: Other DNA sequences in this specimen translate into the identical CDR3. This chain uses TRBV6-5 with TRBJ1-1; no clear D. The CDR3 runs to 13 residues. Between the trimmed V and J ends, which lost 0 bases and 5 bases, there was a span of 7 bases. Germline CDR1 MNHEY, CDR2 SVGAGI. The CDR3 DNA is TGTGCCAGCAGTTACTCAGGAGGTACTGAAGCTTTCTTT. Translation: CASSYSGGTEAFF.